This T cell receptor beta chain is from a study of OX40 agonist ivuxolimab in advanced cancers. Study findings and constraints: At doses 0.1 to 3.0 mg/kg, CD4+ and CD8+ clones expanded.

This clone turned up a few times. Its antigen is undetermined. The repertoire was sequenced with immunoSEQ multiplex PCR; TCRdb's copy has only in-frame clones and lacks some. In the table there are some 74,000 clones, around 90% of which are singletons. Prior autoimmune disease or systemic immunosuppression barred patients. The CDR3 extends over 12 amino acids. CDR1 is SGHKS, CDR2 YYEKEE, per germline (reference sequence). V was shortened by 0 bases and J by 4 bases, with 5 bases between the two germline ends. The V gene is TRBV5-5, the J gene TRBJ2-7; D unresolved. The input for sequencing was CD4+ or CD8+ T cells sorted from blood, taken in a trial of the OX40 agonist ivuxolimab. This sequence was found in an adult with an advanced solid tumor such as melanoma, head and neck, liver or kidney cancer. The chain's CDR3 is CASSLVGYEQYF. Here the CDR3 DNA reads TGTGCCAGCAGCTTGGTGGGGTACGAGCAGTACTTC.